Below are 31 T cell receptor beta chains sequenced from a single sample in a study of T cells in Graves' hyperthyroidism and ophthalmopathy. Authors of the study amplified TCR beta CDR3 regions from RNA transcripts. TCR CDR3 underwent first-round RT-PCR with the HTBI primer set. MiXCR was run by TCRdb on the multiplex PCR reads, yielding one entry per CDR3 protein. The sample gives under 700,000 distinct CDR3 sequences, more than 45% of which show up once; 6.5% to 9% is in the top ten. The sample consisted of peripheral blood or thyroid tissue (not recorded which). The receptors were sampled from a woman aged 18-29 years with Graves' hyperthyroidism.

There are a few counts of this clonotype. The chain couples TRBV6-5 to TRBJ2-5, with a weak D call TRBD1 (6 bases). CDR3 length equals 15 residues. Germline CDR1 reads MNHEY; CDR2 reads SVGAGI. V lost 5 bases and J 5 bases, leaving 18 bases between the germline ends. The CDR3 nucleotides read TGTGCCAGCAGTGAATTCGGACAGCCTCAGGAGACCCAGTACTTC. Amino acid sequence: CASSEFGQPQETQYF.

Written as DNA, the CDR3 is TGTGCCAGCAGTAACAGGGAAGAAGAGACCCAGTACTTC. Its protein product is CASSNREEETQYF. The V gene is TRBV7-3, the J gene TRBJ2-5; tentatively, D is TRBD1 (6 bases). The V and J ends lost 6 bases and 3 bases respectively, with 11 bases between them. Germline CDR1 is SGHTA and CDR2 is FQGTGA. The CDR3 spans 13 residues.

The V gene is TRBV24-1, the J gene TRBJ2-5, with D possibly being TRBD1 (6 bases). This CDR3 region has 13 residues. V dropped 11 bases and J dropped 2 bases, with 14 bases sitting between them. In germline, CDR1 is KGHDR, CDR2 SFDVKD. This CDR3 is CASQGSAQETQYF. As DNA, the CDR3 is TGTGCCAGCCAGGGGTCAGCGCAAGAGACCCAGTACTTC.

This clonotype was counted at least ten times. The chain is built from TRBV7-3 and TRBJ1-1; 9 nucleotides line up with TRBD1. The CDR3 has 15 amino acids. The ends lost 5 bases at V and 5 bases at J; junction bases unmatched: 9. The germline gives CDR1 SGHTA, CDR2 FQGTGA. The CDR3 coding sequence is TGTGCCAGCAGCCTACAGGGACAGGGTAGGACTGAAGCTTTCTTT. Protein product: CASSLQGQGRTEAFF.

The chain couples TRBV29-1 to TRBJ2-6; 7 bases fit TRBD2. CDR1 is SQVTM and CDR2 is ANQGSEA in the germline V gene. Trimming cost V 7 bases and J 1 base; bases outside gene matches: 19. The CDR3 is 19 amino acids. Here the CDR3 DNA reads TGCAGCGCCCTGGGGGGGAATGTTGCCGGGGAGTCTGGGGCCAACGTCCTGACTTTC. It encodes CSALGGNVAGESGANVLTF.

This clonotype came up a few times. The V and J genes are TRBV14 and TRBJ1-2, with a possible D match to TRBD1 (6 bases). V lost 3 bases to trimming and J lost 8 bases, with 22 bases between them. Germline CDR1 reads SGHDN; CDR2 reads FVKESK. The CDR3 contains 16 residues. The CDR3 DNA reads as TGTGCCAGCAGCCAGTGGTCTTGGGGGGACACGGAGGGCTACACCTTC. Translating it yields CASSQWSWGDTEGYTF. Full variable domain (rest looked up from reference TRBV14 and TRBJ1-2): EAGVTQFPSHSVIEKGQTVTLRCDPISGHDNLYWYRRVMGKEIKFLLHFVKESKQDESGMPNNRFLAERTGGTYSTLKVQPAELEDSGVYFCASSQWSWGDTEGYTFGSGTRLTVV.

The chain is built from TRBV7-2 and TRBJ1-4; D is possibly TRBD1 (6 bases). The CDR3 runs 18 residues. Germline loops: CDR1 SGHTA, CDR2 FQGNSA. The ends were cut back, 3 bases at V and 0 bases at J, with 17 bases in the middle. The CDR3 here is CASSLARGRIATNEKLFF. Here the CDR3 DNA reads TGTGCCAGCAGCTTGGCCAGGGGAAGGATTGCAACTAATGAAAAACTGTTTTTT.

The chain couples TRBV4-1 to TRBJ2-5; TRBD2 might be the D (6 bases). CDR3 size: 16 residues. CDR1 is MGHRA, CDR2 YSYEKL, per germline. Trimming shortened V by 0 bases and J by 2 bases, and 13 bases separated the two germline ends. The CDR3 DNA reads TGCGCCAGCAGCCAAGATTTGGTCGGGAGTCAAGAGACCCAGTACTTC. Translating gives CASSQDLVGSQETQYF.

The gene calls are TRBV24-1 and TRBJ1-2, with D possibly matching TRBD1 (6 bases). The germline gives CDR1 KGHDR, CDR2 SFDVKD. The CDR3 loop spans 14 amino acids. Trimming took off 5 bases at V and 7 bases at J, with 16 bases between the two ends. In DNA, the CDR3 is TGTGCCACCAGTGGCCCGGGGGGGCTGGCTGGCTACACCTTC. Its protein product is CATSGPGGLAGYTF.

This chain uses TRBV15 with TRBJ1-1, with D unclear. Germline V gene lookup returns CDR1 LNHNV and CDR2 YYDKDF (reference sequence). CDR3 length: 14 residues. V was trimmed by 5 bases and J by 1 base, leaving 11 bases between them. The CDR3 nucleotides read TGTGCCACCAGCGTAGGTGTTAGGAACACTGAAGCTTTCTTT. It encodes CATSVGVRNTEAFF.

J is TRBJ2-3 and V is TRBV2; D call uncertain. Germline assignment: CDR1 SNHLY and CDR2 FYNNEI. This CDR3 contains 10 residues. The V end lost 8 bases, the J end lost 12 bases, and 12 bases lay between the germline ends. DNA of the CDR3: TGTGCCAGCTCAGAATCAATCCAGTATTTT. Translation: CASSESIQYF.

The rearrangement uses TRBV29-1 and TRBJ2-5; D is uncertain. The germline CDR1 and CDR2 sequences are SQVTM and ANQGSEA. CDR3 size: 12 residues. V lost 8 bases, J lost 6 bases, and 16 bases lay in between. CDR3 amino acids: CSTQFESKTQYF. The CDR3 DNA sequence: TGCAGCACCCAGTTTGAATCTAAGACCCAGTACTTC.

This clonotype was detected ten times or more. The chain's CDR3 is CASSALAGGETQYF. Written as DNA, the CDR3 is TGTGCCAGCAGTGCCCTAGCGGGAGGAGAGACCCAGTACTTC. V and J are TRBV2 and TRBJ2-5; TRBD2 matches 11 bases. Germline CDR1 is SNHLY and CDR2 is FYNNEI. Unmatched junction bases numbered 2, after V lost 4 bases and J lost 4 bases. The CDR3 spans 14 residues.

Concerning this clonotype itself: At one boundary the junction diverges from the germline segment, which might be a read error. This chain uses TRBV14 with TRBJ2-7, with 10 bases fitting TRBD1. CDR3 size: 15 residues. Germline V gene sequence: CDR1 SGHDN, CDR2 FVKESK. Here the CDR3 DNA reads TGTGACAGCAGCCACCCCCGGGACAGGGGCTACGAGCAGTACTTC. The encoded protein is CDSSHPRDRGYEQYF. Variable domain in full (rest from reference TRBV14 and TRBJ2-7): EAGVTQFPSHSVIEKGQTVTLRCDPISGHDNLYWYRRVMGKEIKFLLHFVKESKQDESGMPNNRFLAERTGGTYSTLKVQPAELEDSGVYFCDSSHPRDRGYEQYFGPGTRLTVT.

The chain is built from TRBV20-1 and TRBJ2-7, with 7 bases matching TRBD2. CDR1 is DFQATT, CDR2 SNEGSKA, per germline (reference sequence). This CDR3 is 12 amino acids long. J gave up 0 bases and V 6 bases, and 2 bases lay outside the gene matches. The CDR3 DNA sequence: TGCAGTGCCGAGCGGGACTCCTACGAGCAGTACTTC. It specifies CSAERDSYEQYF.

This clonotype was observed at least ten times. V usage is TRBV29-1 and J usage is TRBJ1-5; possible D gene TRBD1, 6 bases. The CDR3 sequence is 13 residues long. Deletions cut 3 bases from V and 4 bases from J, with 10 bases between. The germline gives CDR1 SQVTM, CDR2 ANQGSEA. The CDR3 sequence is CSVETDRNQPQHF. CDR3 sequence (DNA): TGCAGCGTTGAGACCGACAGGAATCAGCCCCAGCATTTT.

The V gene is TRBV25-1, the J gene TRBJ1-6; unclear D gene. The CDR3 loop spans 13 amino acids. The ends were cut back, 5 bases at V and 7 bases at J, with 9 bases in the middle. From germline, CDR1 is MGHDK and CDR2 SYGVNS. The DNA for the CDR3 is TGTGCCAGCAGTCAGTGCAGCAATTCACCCCTCCACTTT. This encodes CASSQCSNSPLHF.

J is TRBJ2-1 and V is TRBV25-1, with D unclear. From germline, CDR1 is MGHDK and CDR2 SYGVNS. This CDR3 spans 13 amino acids. The V gene lost 5 bases and the J gene lost 0 bases, with 5 bases spanning the gap. The CDR3 loop is CASSQASYNEQFF. The CDR3 DNA follows: TGTGCCAGCAGTCAGGCCTCCTACAATGAGCAGTTCTTC.

This clonotype was recorded a few times. This chain uses TRBV7-2 with TRBJ2-7, with 12 bases that match TRBD1. CDR1 SGHTA and CDR2 FQGNSA come from the germline V gene. V was pared by 5 bases and J by 7 bases, with 15 bases of the junction left unmatched. The CDR3 runs 17 residues. This CDR3 reads CASSPRGTGGLSLEQYF. CDR3 sequence (DNA): TGTGCCAGCAGCCCCCGAGGGACAGGGGGCCTGTCGTTAGAGCAGTACTTC.

For this clonotype: The junction and the germline gene differ at one end; a read error may be behind it. The chain is built from TRBV20-1 and TRBJ2-7, with D uncertain. The CDR3 runs to 9 residues. The germline CDR1 and CDR2 sequences are DFQATT and SNEGSKA (reference sequence). CDR3 sequence: CSARGGQNF. The CDR3 DNA follows: TGCAGTGCTAGAGGTGGGCAGAACTTC.

The CDR3 DNA follows: TGTGCCAGCAGCTTCGGGACAAATAGCAATCAGCCCCAGCATTTT. Its translation: CASSFGTNSNQPQHF. The J gene is TRBJ1-5, the V gene TRBV9; D perhaps matches TRBD1 (6 bases). V was trimmed by 4 bases and J by 0 bases, leaving 11 bases between them. Germline values: CDR1 SGDLS, CDR2 YYNGEE. This CDR3 region has 15 residues.

V and J are TRBV20-1 and TRBJ1-5; weak D call: TRBD1 (6 bases). The CDR3 length is 14 residues. Germline CDR1 reads DFQATT; CDR2 reads SNEGSKA (reference sequence). V was shortened by 3 bases and J by 2 bases, with 11 bases between the two germline ends. The CDR3 reads CSASRGWGNQPQHF. The CDR3 nucleotides are TGCAGTGCTAGCAGGGGTTGGGGCAATCAGCCCCAGCATTTT.

The chain employs TRBV25-1 and TRBJ2-7, with 7 bases that match TRBD2. This CDR3 has 14 amino acids. The junction had 5 bases not matched to a gene; V was cut back by 1 base and J by 5 bases. CDR1 MGHDK and CDR2 SYGVNS come from the germline V gene. The DNA for the CDR3 is TGTGCCAGCAGTGAATCAGCGGGGACCGACGAGCAGTACTTC. Encoded protein: CASSESAGTDEQYF.

The chain has TRBV7-9 and TRBJ2-5; 14 nucleotides line up with TRBD2. CDR1 and CDR2 from the germline V gene are SEHNR and FQNEAQ (reference sequence). The CDR3 runs to 16 residues. The V segment lost 6 bases and the J segment 5 bases; nucleotides outside the gene matches: 8. The DNA for the CDR3 is TGTGCCAGCAGGGGGGGACTAGCGGGAGTCGGGGAGACCCAGTACTTC. Residues: CASRGGLAGVGETQYF.

This sequence joins TRBV7-3 and TRBJ2-2; 7 positions match TRBD1. The CDR3 runs to 15 residues. Per the germline V gene, CDR1 is SGHTA and CDR2 is FQGTGA. The trim removed 4 bases at V and 2 bases at J, leaving 4 bases unmatched. The CDR3 region is CASSSGTDNTGELFF. The CDR3 region has the DNA TGTGCCAGCAGCTCCGGGACAGATAACACCGGGGAGCTGTTTTTT.

In this sample, this clonotype turned up many times. The rearrangement links TRBV29-1 to TRBJ2-7; D gene unclear. With 4 bases removed from V and 0 bases from J, the gap between germline ends came to 10 bases. CDR3 size: 13 residues. Germline V lookup: CDR1 SQVTM, CDR2 ANQGSEA. CDR3 nucleotides: TGCAGCGTTGGAGACTCGAGCTCCTACGAGCAGTACTTC. Protein: CSVGDSSSYEQYF.

The chain uses TRBV9 and TRBJ1-6, with unresolved D. The CDR3 covers 14 residues. CDR1 is SGDLS, CDR2 YYNGEE, per germline. V shed 4 bases and J shed 9 bases, with 14 bases lying between them. The CDR3 is CASSLRVTGSPLHF. The CDR3 bases are TGTGCCAGCAGCCTCCGGGTTACGGGTTCACCCCTCCACTTT.

This clonotype was counted a few times. This rearrangement joins TRBV2 to TRBJ1-2; D perhaps matches TRBD1 (5 bases). CDR3 length equals 12 residues. Deletions cut 8 bases from V and 10 bases from J, with 17 bases between. Germline assignment: CDR1 SNHLY and CDR2 FYNNEI. The chain's CDR3 is CASAPTENAYTF. CDR3 bases: TGTGCCAGCGCACCGACAGAAAATGCCTACACCTTC.

This clonotype was counted a few times. The chain carries TRBV2 and TRBJ1-1; perhaps TRBD1 as D (6 bases). Germline V gene sequence: CDR1 SNHLY, CDR2 FYNNEI. The CDR3 is made up of 13 amino acids. V gave up 4 bases and J gave up 6 bases, with 12 bases separating them. CDR3 residues: CASSGVGGPEAFF. CDR3 DNA sequence: TGTGCCAGCAGTGGGGTCGGGGGGCCTGAAGCTTTCTTT.

The chain is built from TRBV7-2 and TRBJ2-2, with D uncertain. Germline V gives CDR1 SGHTA, CDR2 FQGNSA. With 0 bases removed from V and 5 bases from J, the gap between germline ends came to 13 bases. The CDR3 runs 16 residues. The CDR3 here is CASSLASGSWTGELFF. The CDR3 DNA sequence: TGTGCCAGCAGCTTAGCCTCAGGATCGTGGACCGGGGAGCTGTTTTTT.

This clonotype was seen more than once but under ten times. An end of the junction differs from the germline gene, which may be a read error. The chain carries TRBV10-3 and TRBJ2-7, with a possible D match to TRBD1 (6 bases). Germline V gene sequence: CDR1 ENHRY, CDR2 SYGVKD. The CDR3 totals 14 residues. The CDR3 region has the DNA TGTGCCAGCAGTAGCTTTCAGGGGTCCTACGAGCAGTACTTC. The encoded protein is CASSSFQGSYEQYF.